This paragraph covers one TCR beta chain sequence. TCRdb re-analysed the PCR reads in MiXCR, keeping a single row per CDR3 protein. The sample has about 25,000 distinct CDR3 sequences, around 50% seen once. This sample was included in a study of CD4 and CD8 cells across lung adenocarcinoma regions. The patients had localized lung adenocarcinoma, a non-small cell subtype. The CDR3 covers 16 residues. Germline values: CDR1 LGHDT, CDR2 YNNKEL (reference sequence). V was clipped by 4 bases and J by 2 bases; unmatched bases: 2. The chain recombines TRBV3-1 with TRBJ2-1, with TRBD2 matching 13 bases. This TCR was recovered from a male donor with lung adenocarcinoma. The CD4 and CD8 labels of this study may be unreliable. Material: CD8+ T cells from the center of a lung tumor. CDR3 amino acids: CASSRGTSGAYNEQFF. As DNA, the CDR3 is TGTGCCAGCAGCCGAGGGACTAGCGGGGCCTACAATGAGCAGTTCTTC.